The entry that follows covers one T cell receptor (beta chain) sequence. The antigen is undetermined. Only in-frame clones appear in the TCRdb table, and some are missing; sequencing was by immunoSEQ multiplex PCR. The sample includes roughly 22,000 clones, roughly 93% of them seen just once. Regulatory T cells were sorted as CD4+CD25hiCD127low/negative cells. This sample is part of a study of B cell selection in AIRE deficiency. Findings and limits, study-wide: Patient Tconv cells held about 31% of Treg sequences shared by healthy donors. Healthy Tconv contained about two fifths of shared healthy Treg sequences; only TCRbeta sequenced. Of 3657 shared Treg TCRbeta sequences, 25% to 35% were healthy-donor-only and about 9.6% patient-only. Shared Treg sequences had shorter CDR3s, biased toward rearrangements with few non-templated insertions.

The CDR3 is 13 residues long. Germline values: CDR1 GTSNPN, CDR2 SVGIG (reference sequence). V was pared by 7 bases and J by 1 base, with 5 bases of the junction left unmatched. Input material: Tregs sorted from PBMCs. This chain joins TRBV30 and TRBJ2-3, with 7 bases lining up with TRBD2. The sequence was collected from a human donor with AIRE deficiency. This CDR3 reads CALTSKGTDTQYF. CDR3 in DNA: TGTGCCTTGACTAGCAAGGGCACAGATACGCAGTATTTT.